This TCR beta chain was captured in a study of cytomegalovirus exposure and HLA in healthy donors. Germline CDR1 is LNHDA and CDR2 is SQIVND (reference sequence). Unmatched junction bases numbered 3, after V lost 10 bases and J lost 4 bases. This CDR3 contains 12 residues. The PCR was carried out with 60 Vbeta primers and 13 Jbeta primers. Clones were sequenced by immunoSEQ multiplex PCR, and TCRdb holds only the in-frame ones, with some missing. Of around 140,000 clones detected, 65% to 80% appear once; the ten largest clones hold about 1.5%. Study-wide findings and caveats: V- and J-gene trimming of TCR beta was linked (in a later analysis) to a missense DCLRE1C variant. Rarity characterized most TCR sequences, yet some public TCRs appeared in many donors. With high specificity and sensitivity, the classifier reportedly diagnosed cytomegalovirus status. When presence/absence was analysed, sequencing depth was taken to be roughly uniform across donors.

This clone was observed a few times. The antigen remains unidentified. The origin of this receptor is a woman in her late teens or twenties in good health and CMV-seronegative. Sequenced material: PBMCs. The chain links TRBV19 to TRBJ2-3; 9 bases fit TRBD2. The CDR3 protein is CATSGRSDTQYF. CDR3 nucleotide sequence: TGTGCCACAAGCGGGAGGTCAGATACGCAGTATTTT. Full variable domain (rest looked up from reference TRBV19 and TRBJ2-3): DGGITQSPKYLFRKEGQNVTLSCEQNLNHDAMYWYRQDPGQGLRLIYYSQIVNDFQKGDIAEGYSVSREKKESFPLTVTSAQKNPTAFYLCATSGRSDTQYFGPGTRLTVL.